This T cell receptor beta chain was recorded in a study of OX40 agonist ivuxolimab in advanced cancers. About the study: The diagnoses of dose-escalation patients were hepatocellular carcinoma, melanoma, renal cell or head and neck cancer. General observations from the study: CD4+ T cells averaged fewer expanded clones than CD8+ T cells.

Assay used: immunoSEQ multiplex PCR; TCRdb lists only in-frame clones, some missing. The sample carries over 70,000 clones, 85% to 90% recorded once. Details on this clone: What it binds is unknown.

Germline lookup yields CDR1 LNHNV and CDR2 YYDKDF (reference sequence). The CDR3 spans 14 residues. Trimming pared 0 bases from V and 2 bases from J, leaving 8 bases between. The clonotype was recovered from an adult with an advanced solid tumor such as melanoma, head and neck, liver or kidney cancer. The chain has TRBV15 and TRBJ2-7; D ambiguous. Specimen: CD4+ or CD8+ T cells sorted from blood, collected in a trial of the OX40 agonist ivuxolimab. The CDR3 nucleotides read TGTGCCACCAGCAGAGATCGGATAGCCTACGAGCAGTACTTC. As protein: CATSRDRIAYEQYF. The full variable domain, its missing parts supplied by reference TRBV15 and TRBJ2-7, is DAMVIQNPRYQVTQFGKPVTLSCSQTLNHNVMYWYQQKSSQAPKLLFHYYDKDFNNEADTPDNFQSRRPNTSFCFLDIRSPGLGDTAMYLCATSRDRIAYEQYFGPGTRLTVT.